One T cell receptor beta chain is described in this entry. Looked up from germline, CDR1 is SGHRS and CDR2 is YFSETQ. Trimming took 6 bases from V and 2 from J, leaving 11 bases between them. The CDR3 spans 13 residues. This record comes from a study of shared clonotypes between healthy human individuals. Some clones are missing from TCRdb's copy, which holds only in-frame ones; the method was immunoSEQ multiplex PCR. Of around 1.1 million clones listed, roughly 77% are singletons. V and J are TRBV5-1 and TRBJ2-5; D gene unclear. The receptor's source is a man younger than 35 in good health. Some clones in this sample may be carry-over from other donors' samples. Sequences were obtained from memory CD4+ T cells from PBMCs. Subset in this sample: CD45RA-negative fraction. The CDR3 region is CASMDLQQETQYF. CDR3 nucleotide sequence: TGCGCCAGCATGGACCTTCAACAAGAGACCCAGTACTTC.